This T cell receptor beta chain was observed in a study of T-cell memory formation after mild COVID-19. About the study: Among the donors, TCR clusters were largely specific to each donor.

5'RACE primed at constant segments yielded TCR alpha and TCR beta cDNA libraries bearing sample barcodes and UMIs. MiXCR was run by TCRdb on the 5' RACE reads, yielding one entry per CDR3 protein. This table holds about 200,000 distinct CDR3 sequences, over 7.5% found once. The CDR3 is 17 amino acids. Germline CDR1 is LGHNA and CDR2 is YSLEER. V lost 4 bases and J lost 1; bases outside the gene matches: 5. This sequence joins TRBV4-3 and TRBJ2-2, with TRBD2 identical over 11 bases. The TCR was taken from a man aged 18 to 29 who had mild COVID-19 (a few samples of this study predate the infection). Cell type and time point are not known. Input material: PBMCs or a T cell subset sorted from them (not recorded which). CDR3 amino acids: CASSLLAGGRNTGELFF. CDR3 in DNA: TGCGCCAGCAGCCTCTTAGCGGGGGGGCGGAACACCGGGGAGCTGTTTTTT.